What follows is one T cell receptor beta chain and its context. Its specificity is unknown. The source of the sample is a study of T-cell memory formation after mild COVID-19. General study findings and limits: Mainly CM and EM harbored the contracting CD4+ clones; mainly EMRA harbored the CD8+ ones. The second-wave clones peaking on day 37 were not confirmed as SARS-CoV-2-specific.

Germline V CDR1 and CDR2: SEHNR, FQNEAQ (reference sequence). The V and J ends lost 7 bases and 3 bases respectively, with 9 bases between them. The CDR3 extends over 13 amino acids. 5'RACE with constant-segment primers built TCRalpha and TCRbeta cDNA libraries with UMIs. TCRdb redid the calling of the 5' RACE reads with MiXCR, one entry per CDR3 protein. The data show a few hundred thousand distinct CDR3 sequences, 15% to 20% seen once. The clonotype comes from a man aged 18 to 30 who had mild COVID-19 (a few samples of this study predate the infection). Cell type and time point are not known. Material for sequencing was PBMCs or a T cell subset sorted from them (not recorded which). The J gene is TRBJ1-4, the V gene TRBV7-9; D not resolved. The CDR3 region is CASNTPANEKLFF. Written as DNA, the CDR3 is TGTGCCAGCAACACCCCGGCTAATGAAAAACTGTTTTTT.